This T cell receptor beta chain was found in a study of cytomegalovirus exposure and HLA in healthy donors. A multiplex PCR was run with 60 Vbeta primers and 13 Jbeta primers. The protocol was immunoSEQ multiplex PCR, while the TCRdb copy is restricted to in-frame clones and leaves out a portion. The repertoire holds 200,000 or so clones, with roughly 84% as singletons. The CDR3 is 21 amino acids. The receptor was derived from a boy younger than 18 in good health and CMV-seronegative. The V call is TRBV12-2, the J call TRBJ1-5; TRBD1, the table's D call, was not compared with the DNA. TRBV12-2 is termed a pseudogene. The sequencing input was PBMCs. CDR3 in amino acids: CASRLMGAGREESGPNQPQHF. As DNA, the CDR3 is TGTGCAAGTCGCTTAATGGGGGCGGGCAGGGAAGAGTCGGGTCCCAATCAGCCCCAGCATTTT.